Included here is one T cell receptor (beta chain) sequence, with context. No antigen is known for it. V was pared by 7 bases and J by 2 bases, with 18 bases between. Germline CDR1 and CDR2: SQVTM and ANQGSEA. The CDR3 covers 15 residues. The data were obtained in a study of stem cell transplantation in POMP-related autoinflammatory disease. Study as a whole: The study hypothesized thymoproteasome defects skew the TRB repertoire via impaired CD8+ selection. Study results and caveats: Fewer unique TRB V-J gene pairings were identified in patients with PRAID.

This table comes from immunoSEQ multiplex PCR, and its TCRdb copy is limited to in-frame clones, with some not included. The sample lists some 70,000 clones; under 95% were seen once. The TCR comes from a human patient with POMP-related autoinflammation and immune dysregulation (PRAID). The T cells may come from the graft donor. The genes are TRBV29-1 and TRBJ2-1; tentative D call: TRBD2 (6 bases). Sequenced here: CD4+ T cells from PBMCs, sampled after stem cell transplantation. CDR3 loop: CSARAVRGAYNEQFF. In nucleotides, the CDR3 is TGCAGCGCCCGGGCCGTGCGGGGCGCCTACAATGAGCAGTTCTTC.